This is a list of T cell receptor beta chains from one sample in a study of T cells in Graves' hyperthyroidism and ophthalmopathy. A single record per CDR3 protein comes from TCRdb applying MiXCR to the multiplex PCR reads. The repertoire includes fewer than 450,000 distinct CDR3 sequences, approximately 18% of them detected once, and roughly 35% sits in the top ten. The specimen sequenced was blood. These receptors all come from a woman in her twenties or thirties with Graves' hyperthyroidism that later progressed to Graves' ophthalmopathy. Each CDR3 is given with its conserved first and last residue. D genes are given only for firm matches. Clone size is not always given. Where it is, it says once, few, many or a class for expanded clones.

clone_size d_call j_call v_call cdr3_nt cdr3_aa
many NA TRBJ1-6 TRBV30 TGTGCCTGGACGGATTCGGGTTCACCCCTCCACTTT CAWTDSGSPLHF
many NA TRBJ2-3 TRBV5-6 TGTGCCAGCAGCTTGGGGGTGACTCAGACAGATACGCAGTATTTT CASSLGVTQTDTQYF
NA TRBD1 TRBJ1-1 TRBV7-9 TGTGCCAGCAGGGCGAAGATGGGCAGGGGGCAGAACACTGAAGCTTTCTTT CASRAKMGRGQNTEAFF
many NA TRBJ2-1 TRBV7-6 TGTGCCAGCAGCTCCGAGACAGGCAGGTTGGACAATGAGCAGTTCTTC CASSSETGRLDNEQFF
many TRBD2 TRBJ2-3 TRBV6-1 TGTGCCAGTAGTAGCGGGAGTTTTGCAGATACGCAGTATTTT CASSSGSFADTQYF
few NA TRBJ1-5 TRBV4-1 TGCGCCAGCAGCCAAGATCAAGGCAATCAGCCCCAGCATTTT CASSQDQGNQPQHF
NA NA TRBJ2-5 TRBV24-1 TGTGCCACCAGTGATTGGGGCCGACTAGGGCCCCAGTACTTC CATSDWGRLGPQYF
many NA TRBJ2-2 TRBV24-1 TGTGCCACCAGTGATTTTGCCACAACCGGGGAGCTGTTTTTT CATSDFATTGELFF
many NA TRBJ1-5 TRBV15 TGTGCCACCAGCAGGGATTCGGCTCCTCCCCAGCATTTT CATSRDSAPPQHF
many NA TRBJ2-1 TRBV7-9 TGTGCCAGCAGCTCGGGTAGCAGGGATGAGCAGTTCTTC CASSSGSRDEQFF
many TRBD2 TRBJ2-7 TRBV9 TGTGCCAGCAGCTCGCTAGCGGAGCCCTACGAGCAGTACTTC CASSSLAEPYEQYF
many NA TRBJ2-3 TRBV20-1 TGCAGTGCTAGAGTAGGACTTTCCACAGATACGCAGTATTTT CSARVGLSTDTQYF
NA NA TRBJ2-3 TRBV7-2 TGTGCCAGCAGCCCGAGGGGGACCGGAACGCAGTATTTT CASSPRGTGTQYF
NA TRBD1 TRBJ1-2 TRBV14 TGTGCCAGCAGCCCTCCGGGACAGGGTCCTCGCGGCTACACCTTC CASSPPGQGPRGYTF